The 7 T cell receptor beta chains below all came from one sample that was sequenced in a study of blood T cell repertoires in COVID-19. Produced via immunoSEQ multiplex PCR; TCRdb's table is partial and in-frame only. The sample consists of about 47,000 clones, 69% of them appearing once. The sequencing sample was made of peripheral blood. These receptors originate from a man older than 75 with acute or convalescent COVID-19.

The chain couples TRBV6-2 or TRBV6-3 to TRBJ2-2; 11 bases map to TRBD2. CDR3 length equals 17 residues. V lost 2 bases and J lost 2; bases outside the gene matches: 4. The germline V gene encodes CDR1 MNHEY and CDR2 SVGEGT. This chain's CDR3 is CASSYEGLAVNTGELFF. CDR3 coding DNA: TGTGCCAGCAGTTACGAGGGACTAGCGGTAAACACCGGGGAGCTGTTTTTT.

This clone showed up many times. The chain carries TRBV2 and TRBJ2-7, with no clear D. The CDR3 is 13 residues long. V lost 7 bases, J lost 0 bases, and 10 bases lay in between. From germline, CDR1 is SNHLY and CDR2 FYNNEI. The CDR3 reads CASTIADSYEQYF. The CDR3, as DNA: TGTGCCAGCACGATAGCAGACTCCTACGAGCAGTACTTC.

The chain couples TRBV28 to TRBJ1-2; tentative D call: TRBD1 (5 bases). CDR1 is MDHEN and CDR2 is SYDVKM in the germline V gene. The CDR3 runs to 15 residues. V shed 4 bases and J shed 7 bases, with 19 bases lying between them. CDR3 coding DNA: TGTGCCAGCAGTTCCTACGACCCACGGGGGTCTGGCTACACCTTC. Protein sequence: CASSSYDPRGSGYTF.

The V gene is TRBV28, the J gene TRBJ1-2; weak D call: TRBD1 (5 bases). The CDR3 contains 13 residues. From germline, CDR1 is MDHEN and CDR2 SYDVKM. Trimming left V 6 bases short and J 7 bases short, with 15 bases between. CDR3 sequence: CASREGLLVGYTF. Here the CDR3 DNA reads TGTGCCAGCAGGGAGGGACTTCTGGTTGGCTACACCTTC.

The chain links TRBV12-3 or TRBV12-4 to TRBJ1-1; perhaps TRBD1 as D (5 bases). The CDR3 is 13 residues long. V was trimmed by 8 bases and J by 3 bases, leaving 13 bases between them. The CDR3 here is CASGLGPHTEAFF. In DNA form, the CDR3 reads TGTGCCAGCGGCCTGGGGCCACACACTGAAGCTTTCTTT.

The V gene is TRBV7-9, the J gene TRBJ2-7, with 9 bases aligning to TRBD1. The CDR3 contains 16 residues. V trimming: 2 bases; J trimming: 0 bases; junction bases outside the gene matches: 5. Germline V gene data show CDR1 as SEHNR and CDR2 as FQNEAQ (reference sequence). The CDR3 protein is CASSLYGTGSSYEQYF. Written as DNA, the CDR3 is TGTGCCAGCAGCTTATATGGGACAGGGAGCTCCTACGAGCAGTACTTC.

The J gene is TRBJ1-1, the V gene TRBV5-1; D might be TRBD1 (5 bases). Germline CDR1 reads SGHRS; CDR2 reads YFSETQ. This CDR3 contains 15 residues. The V end was cut by 0 bases, the J end by 1 base, with 10 bases between. The CDR3 sequence is CASSLGHTGNTEAFF. The DNA of the CDR3 is TGCGCCAGCAGCTTGGGGCATACAGGGAACACTGAAGCTTTCTTT.